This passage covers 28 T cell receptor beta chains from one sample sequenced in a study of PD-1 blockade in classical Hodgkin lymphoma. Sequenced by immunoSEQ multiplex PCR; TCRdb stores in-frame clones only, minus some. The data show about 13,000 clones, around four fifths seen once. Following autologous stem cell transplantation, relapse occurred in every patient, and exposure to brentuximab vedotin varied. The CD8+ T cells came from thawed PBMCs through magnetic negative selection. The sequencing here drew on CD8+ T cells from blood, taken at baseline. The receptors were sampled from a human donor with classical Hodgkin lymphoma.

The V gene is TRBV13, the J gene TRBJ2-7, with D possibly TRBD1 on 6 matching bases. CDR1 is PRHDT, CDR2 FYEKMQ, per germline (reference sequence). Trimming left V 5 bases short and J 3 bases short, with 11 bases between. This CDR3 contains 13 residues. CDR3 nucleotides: TGTGCCAGCAGCAAAGAAGGGGGCTACGAGCAGTACTTC. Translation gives CASSKEGGYEQYF.

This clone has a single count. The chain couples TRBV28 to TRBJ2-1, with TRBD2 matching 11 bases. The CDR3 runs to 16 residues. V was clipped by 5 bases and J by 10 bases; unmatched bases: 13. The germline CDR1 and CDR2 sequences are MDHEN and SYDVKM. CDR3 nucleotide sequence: TGTGCCAGCAGTCCTTTGGTAGCGGGGGGGCCGCGGGAGCAGTTCTTC. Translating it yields CASSPLVAGGPREQFF.

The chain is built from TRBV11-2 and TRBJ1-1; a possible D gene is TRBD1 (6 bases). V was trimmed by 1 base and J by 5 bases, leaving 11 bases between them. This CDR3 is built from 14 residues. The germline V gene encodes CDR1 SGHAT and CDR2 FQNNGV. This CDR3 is CASSLARGFTEAFF. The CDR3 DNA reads TGTGCCAGCAGCTTAGCGAGGGGGTTTACTGAAGCTTTCTTT.

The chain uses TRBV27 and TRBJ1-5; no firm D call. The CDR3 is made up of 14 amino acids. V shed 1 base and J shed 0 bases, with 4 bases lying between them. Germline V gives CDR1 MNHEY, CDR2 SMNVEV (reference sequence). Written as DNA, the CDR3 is TGTGCCAGCAGTTTATACTATAGCAATCAGCCCCAGCATTTT. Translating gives CASSLYYSNQPQHF.

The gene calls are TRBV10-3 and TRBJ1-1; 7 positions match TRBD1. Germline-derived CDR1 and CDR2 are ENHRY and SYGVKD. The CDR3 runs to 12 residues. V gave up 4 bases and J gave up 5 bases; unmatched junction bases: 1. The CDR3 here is CAISGDRTEAFF. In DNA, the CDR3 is TGTGCCATCAGTGGGGACAGAACTGAAGCTTTCTTT.

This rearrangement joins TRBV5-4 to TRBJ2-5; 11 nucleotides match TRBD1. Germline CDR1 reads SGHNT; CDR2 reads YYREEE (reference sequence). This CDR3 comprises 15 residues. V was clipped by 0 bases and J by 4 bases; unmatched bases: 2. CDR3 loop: CASSLVGQGAETQYF. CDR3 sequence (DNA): TGTGCCAGCAGCTTGGTTGGACAGGGGGCAGAGACCCAGTACTTC.

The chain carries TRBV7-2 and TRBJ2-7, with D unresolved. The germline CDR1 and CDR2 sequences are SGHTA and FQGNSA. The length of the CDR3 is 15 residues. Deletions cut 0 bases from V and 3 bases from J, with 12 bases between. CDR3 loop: CASSLAARADYEQYF. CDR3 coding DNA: TGTGCCAGCAGCTTAGCGGCCCGGGCGGACTACGAGCAGTACTTC.

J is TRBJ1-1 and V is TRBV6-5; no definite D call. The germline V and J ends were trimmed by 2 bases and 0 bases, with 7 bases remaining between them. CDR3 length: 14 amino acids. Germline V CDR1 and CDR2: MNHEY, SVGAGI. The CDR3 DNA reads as TGTGCCAGCAGTTACCGCGAGATGAACACTGAAGCTTTCTTT. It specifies CASSYREMNTEAFF.

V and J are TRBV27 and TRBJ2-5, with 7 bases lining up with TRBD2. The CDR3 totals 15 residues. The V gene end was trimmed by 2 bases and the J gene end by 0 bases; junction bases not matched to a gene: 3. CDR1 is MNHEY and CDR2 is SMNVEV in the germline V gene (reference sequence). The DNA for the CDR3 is TGTGCCAGCAGTTTAGTGGGGGGGTACCAAGAGACCCAGTACTTC. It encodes CASSLVGGYQETQYF.

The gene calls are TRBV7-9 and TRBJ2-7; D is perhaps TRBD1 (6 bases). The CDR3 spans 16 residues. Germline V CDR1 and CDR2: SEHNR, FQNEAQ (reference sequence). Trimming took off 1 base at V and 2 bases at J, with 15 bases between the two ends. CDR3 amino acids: CASSLVGWTDTYEQYF. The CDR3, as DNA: TGTGCCAGCAGCTTAGTGGGATGGACAGATACCTACGAGCAGTACTTC.

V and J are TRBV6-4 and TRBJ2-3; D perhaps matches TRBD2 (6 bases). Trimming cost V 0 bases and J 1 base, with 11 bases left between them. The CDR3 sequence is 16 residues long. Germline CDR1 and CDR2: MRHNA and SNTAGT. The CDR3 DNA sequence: TGTGCCAGCAGTGACTCCGGGGGTGATGGCACAGATACGCAGTATTTT. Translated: CASSDSGGDGTDTQYF.

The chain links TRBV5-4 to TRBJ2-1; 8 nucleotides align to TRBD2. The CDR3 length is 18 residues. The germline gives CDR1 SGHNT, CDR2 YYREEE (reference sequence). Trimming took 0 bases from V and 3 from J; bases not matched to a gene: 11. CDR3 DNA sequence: TGTGCCAGCAGCTTGGGTTTGTCGCTAGCGGGCCGCTACAATGAGCAGTTCTTC. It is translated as CASSLGLSLAGRYNEQFF. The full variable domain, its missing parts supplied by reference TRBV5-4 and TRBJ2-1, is ETGVTQSPTHLIKTRGQQVTLRCSSQSGHNTVSWYQQALGQGPQFIFQYYREEENGRGNFPPRFSGLQFPNYSSELNVNALELDDSALYLCASSLGLSLAGRYNEQFFGPGTRLTVL.

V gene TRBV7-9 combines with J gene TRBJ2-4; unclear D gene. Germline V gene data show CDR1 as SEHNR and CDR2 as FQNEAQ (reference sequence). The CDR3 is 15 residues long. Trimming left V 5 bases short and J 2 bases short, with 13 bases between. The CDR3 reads CASSQVVVPKNIQYF. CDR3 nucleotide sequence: TGTGCCAGCAGCCAAGTAGTCGTCCCCAAAAACATTCAGTACTTC.

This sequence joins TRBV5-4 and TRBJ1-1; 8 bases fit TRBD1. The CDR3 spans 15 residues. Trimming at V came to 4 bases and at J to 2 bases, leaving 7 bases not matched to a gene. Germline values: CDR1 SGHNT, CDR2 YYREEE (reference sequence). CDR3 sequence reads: CASSQLPGGNTEAFF. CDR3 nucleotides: TGTGCCAGCAGCCAGCTGCCAGGGGGCAACACTGAAGCTTTCTTT. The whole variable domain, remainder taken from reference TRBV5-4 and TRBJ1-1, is ETGVTQSPTHLIKTRGQQVTLRCSSQSGHNTVSWYQQALGQGPQFIFQYYREEENGRGNFPPRFSGLQFPNYSSELNVNALELDDSALYLCASSQLPGGNTEAFFGQGTRLTVV.

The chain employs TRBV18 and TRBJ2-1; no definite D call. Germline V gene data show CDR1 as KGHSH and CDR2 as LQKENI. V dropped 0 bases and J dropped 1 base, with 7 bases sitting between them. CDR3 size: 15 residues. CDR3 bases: TGTGCCAGCTCACCACCCCCGGCTTCCTACAATGAGCAGTTCTTC. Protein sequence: CASSPPPASYNEQFF.

DNA for the CDR3: TGTGCCAGCAGTCCTCACCCAGACAGGGGTGTTGGCTACACCTTC. As protein: CASSPHPDRGVGYTF. The rearrangement joins TRBV27 to TRBJ1-2; 8 bases are a match to TRBD1. V lost 5 bases, J lost 7 bases, and 12 bases stayed unmatched. The germline V gene has CDR1 MNHEY and CDR2 SMNVEV (reference sequence). This CDR3 is 15 amino acids long.

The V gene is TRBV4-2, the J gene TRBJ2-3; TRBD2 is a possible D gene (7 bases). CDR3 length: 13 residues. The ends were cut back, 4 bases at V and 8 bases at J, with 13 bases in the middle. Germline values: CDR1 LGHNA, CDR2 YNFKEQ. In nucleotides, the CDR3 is TGTGCCAGCAGCCCGAGGGGGGGCCCTACGCAGTATTTT. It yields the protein CASSPRGGPTQYF.

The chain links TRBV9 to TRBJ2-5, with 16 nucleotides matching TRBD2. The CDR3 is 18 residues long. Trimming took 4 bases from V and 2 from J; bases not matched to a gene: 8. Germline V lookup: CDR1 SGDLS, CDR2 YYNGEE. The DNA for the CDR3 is TGTGCCAGCAGCACCGGGACTAGCGGGGGGGCCCTTCAAGAGACCCAGTACTTC. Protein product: CASSTGTSGGALQETQYF.

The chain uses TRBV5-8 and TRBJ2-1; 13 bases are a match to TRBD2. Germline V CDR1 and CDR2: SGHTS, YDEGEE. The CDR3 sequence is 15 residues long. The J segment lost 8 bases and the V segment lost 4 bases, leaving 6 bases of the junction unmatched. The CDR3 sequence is CASSLLAGGRYEQFF. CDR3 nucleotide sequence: TGTGCCAGCAGCCTACTAGCGGGGGGGCGCTATGAGCAGTTCTTC. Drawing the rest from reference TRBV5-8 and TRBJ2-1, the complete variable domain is EAGVTQSPTHLIKTRGQQATLRCSPISGHTSVYWYQQALGLGLQFLLWYDEGEERNRGNFPPRFSGRQFPNYSSELNVNALELEDSALYLCASSLLAGGRYEQFFGPGTRLTVL.

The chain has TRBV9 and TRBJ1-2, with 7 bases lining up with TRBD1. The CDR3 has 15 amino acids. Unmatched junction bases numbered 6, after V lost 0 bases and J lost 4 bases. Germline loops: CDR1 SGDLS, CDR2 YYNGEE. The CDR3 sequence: CASSVAPTGFYGYTF. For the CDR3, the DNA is TGTGCCAGCAGCGTAGCTCCGACAGGGTTCTATGGCTACACCTTC.

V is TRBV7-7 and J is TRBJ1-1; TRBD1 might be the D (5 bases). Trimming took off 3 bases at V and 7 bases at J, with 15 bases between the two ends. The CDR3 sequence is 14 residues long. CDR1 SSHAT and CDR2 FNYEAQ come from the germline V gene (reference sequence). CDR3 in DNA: TGTGCCAGCAGCTTGTTTGACGGCGGGGGTGAAGCTTTCTTT. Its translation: CASSLFDGGGEAFF.

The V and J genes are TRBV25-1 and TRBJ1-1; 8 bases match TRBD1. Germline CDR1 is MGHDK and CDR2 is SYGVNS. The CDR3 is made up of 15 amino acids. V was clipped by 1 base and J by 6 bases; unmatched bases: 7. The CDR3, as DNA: TGTGCCAGCAGTGAATCATCCAGGGGGCTGGCTGAAGCTTTCTTT. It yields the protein CASSESSRGLAEAFF.

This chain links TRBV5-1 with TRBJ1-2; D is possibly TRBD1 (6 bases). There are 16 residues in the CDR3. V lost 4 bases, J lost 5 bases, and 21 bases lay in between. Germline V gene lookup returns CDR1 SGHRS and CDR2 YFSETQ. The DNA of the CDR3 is TGCGCCAGCAGCCCAATGGGAGGGGGAGACTATTATGGCTACACCTTC. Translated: CASSPMGGGDYYGYTF.

The CDR3 DNA reads TGTGCCAGCAGTCCCGTGACAGGCGGAAGAGCGAACACCATATATTTT. This translates into CASSPVTGGRANTIYF. The chain employs TRBV27 and TRBJ1-3; a possible D gene is TRBD1 (6 bases). V was pared by 5 bases and J by 7 bases, with 21 bases between. Germline V gene sequence: CDR1 MNHEY, CDR2 SMNVEV (reference sequence). This CDR3 has 16 amino acids.

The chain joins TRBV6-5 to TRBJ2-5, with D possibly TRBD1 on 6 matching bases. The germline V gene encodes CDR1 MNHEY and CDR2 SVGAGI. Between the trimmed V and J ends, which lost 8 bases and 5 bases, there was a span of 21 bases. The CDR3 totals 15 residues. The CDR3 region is CASSHETGFEETQYF. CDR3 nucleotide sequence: TGTGCCAGCTCCCACGAGACAGGTTTCGAGGAGACCCAGTACTTC.

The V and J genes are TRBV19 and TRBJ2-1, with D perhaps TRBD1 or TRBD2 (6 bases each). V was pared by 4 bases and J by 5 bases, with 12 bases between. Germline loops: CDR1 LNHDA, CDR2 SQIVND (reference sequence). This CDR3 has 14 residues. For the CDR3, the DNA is TGTGCCAGTAGTAGCCTAGGGGGGCACAATGAGCAGTTCTTC. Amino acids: CASSSLGGHNEQFF.

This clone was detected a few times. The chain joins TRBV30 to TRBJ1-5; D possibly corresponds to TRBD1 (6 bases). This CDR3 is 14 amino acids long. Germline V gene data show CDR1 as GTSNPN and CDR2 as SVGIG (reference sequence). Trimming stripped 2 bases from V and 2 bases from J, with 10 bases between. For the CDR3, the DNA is TGTGCCTGGAGTACAGGGATGGGCAATCAGCCCCAGCATTTT. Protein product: CAWSTGMGNQPQHF.

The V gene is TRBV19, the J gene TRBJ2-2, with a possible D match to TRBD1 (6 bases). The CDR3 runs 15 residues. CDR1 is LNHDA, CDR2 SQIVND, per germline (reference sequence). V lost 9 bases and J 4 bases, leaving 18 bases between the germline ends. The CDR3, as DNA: TGTGCCAGCTCCGTCGGGACAAGGGGCACCGGGGAGCTGTTTTTT. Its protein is CASSVGTRGTGELFF.